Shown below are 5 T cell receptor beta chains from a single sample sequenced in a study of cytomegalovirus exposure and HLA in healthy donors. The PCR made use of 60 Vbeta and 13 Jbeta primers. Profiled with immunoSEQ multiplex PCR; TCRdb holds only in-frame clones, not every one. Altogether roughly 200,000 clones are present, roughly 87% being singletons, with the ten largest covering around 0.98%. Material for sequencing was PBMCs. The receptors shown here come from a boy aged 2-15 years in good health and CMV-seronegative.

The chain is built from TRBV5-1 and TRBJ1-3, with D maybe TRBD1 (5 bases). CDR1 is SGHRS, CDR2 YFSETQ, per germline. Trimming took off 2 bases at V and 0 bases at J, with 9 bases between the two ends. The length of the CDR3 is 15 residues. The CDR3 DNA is TGCGCCAGCAGCTTAGCAGGGTCCTCTGGAAACACCATATATTTT. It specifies CASSLAGSSGNTIYF.

In DNA, the CDR3 is TGTGCCTGGAGCCCGGGACAGGGAATTCAGCCCCAGCATTTT. The encoded protein is CAWSPGQGIQPQHF. The gene calls are TRBV30 and TRBJ1-5, with TRBD1 matching over 9 bases. The V segment lost 3 bases and the J segment 6 bases; nucleotides outside the gene matches: 6. Germline CDR1 GTSNPN, CDR2 SVGIG (reference sequence). The CDR3 covers 14 residues.

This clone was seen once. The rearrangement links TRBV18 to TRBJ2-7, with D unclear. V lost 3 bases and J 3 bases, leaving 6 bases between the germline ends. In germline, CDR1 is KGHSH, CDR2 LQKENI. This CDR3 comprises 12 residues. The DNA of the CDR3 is TGTGCCAGCTCACCGGCCGACTACGAGCAGTACTTC. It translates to CASSPADYEQYF.

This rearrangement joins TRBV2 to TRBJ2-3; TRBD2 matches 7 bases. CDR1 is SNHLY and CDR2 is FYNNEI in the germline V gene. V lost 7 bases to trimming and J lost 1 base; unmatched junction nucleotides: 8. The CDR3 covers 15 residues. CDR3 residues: CASNIAGEGTDTQYF. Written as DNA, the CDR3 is TGTGCCAGCAATATAGCGGGCGAGGGCACAGATACGCAGTATTTT.

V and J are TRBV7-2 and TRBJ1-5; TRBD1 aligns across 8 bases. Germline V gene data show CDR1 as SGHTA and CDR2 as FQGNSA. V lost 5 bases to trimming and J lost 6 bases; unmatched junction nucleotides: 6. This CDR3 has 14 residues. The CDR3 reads CASSERTGGQPQHF. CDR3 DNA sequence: TGTGCCAGCAGCGAAAGAACAGGGGGTCAGCCCCAGCATTTT.